The 12 T cell receptor beta chains presented below share a single source sample, sequenced in a study of cytomegalovirus exposure and HLA in healthy donors. Both 60 Vbeta primers and 13 Jbeta primers went into the PCR. Profiled with immunoSEQ multiplex PCR; TCRdb holds only in-frame clones, not every one. The sample lists about 180,000 clones, about four fifths occurring once. The source material was PBMCs. The receptors were gathered from a woman aged 25-40 years in good health and CMV-seronegative.

The chain is built from TRBV15 and TRBJ1-5, with D possibly being TRBD1 (5 bases). CDR3 length: 14 residues. Germline loops: CDR1 LNHNV, CDR2 YYDKDF (reference sequence). V lost 5 bases, J lost 3 bases, and 11 bases lay in between. CDR3 DNA sequence: TGTGCCACCAGCCTCGTACAGGTCAATCAGCCCCAGCATTTT. Translating gives CATSLVQVNQPQHF.

This chain links TRBV15 with TRBJ2-7; the match to TRBD2 covers 9 bases. The J segment lost 1 base and the V segment lost 1 base, leaving 8 bases of the junction unmatched. The CDR3 is made up of 17 amino acids. The germline gives CDR1 LNHNV, CDR2 YYDKDF (reference sequence). As DNA, the CDR3 is TGTGCCACCAGCAGAGTAGTTGGCGCGGGGGGGTCCTACGAGCAGTACTTC. Encoded protein: CATSRVVGAGGSYEQYF.

The CDR3 loop is CASSQDRGRNSPLHF. The CDR3, as DNA: TGCGCCAGCAGCCAAGACAGGGGAAGGAATTCACCCCTCCACTTT. The rearrangement links TRBV4-3 to TRBJ1-6; tentative D call: TRBD1 (6 bases). V was trimmed by 0 bases and J by 7 bases, leaving 10 bases between them. Germline CDR1 reads LGHNA; CDR2 reads YSLEER. CDR3 length: 15 amino acids.

The chain carries TRBV5-4 and TRBJ1-2; TRBD1 matches 11 bases. Germline CDR1 is SGHNT and CDR2 is YYREEE (reference sequence). With V trimmed by 3 bases and J by 3 bases, 10 bases remained unmatched. This CDR3 contains 17 residues. Written as DNA, the CDR3 is TGTGCCAGCAGCTCTGGTCCCGGGACAGGGGGGGACTATGGCTACACCTTC. It specifies CASSSGPGTGGDYGYTF.

This chain connects TRBV15 to TRBJ1-1; a possible D gene is TRBD1 (5 bases). CDR3 size: 13 residues. Germline values: CDR1 LNHNV, CDR2 YYDKDF (reference sequence). Trimming shortened V by 5 bases and J by 4 bases, and 11 bases separated the two germline ends. The CDR3, as DNA: TGTGCCACCAGCGGAGCCGGGGGCACTGAAGCTTTCTTT. Translated, it gives CATSGAGGTEAFF.

The genes are TRBV4-1 and TRBJ1-3; D not certain. Germline lookup yields CDR1 MGHRA and CDR2 YSYEKL. The CDR3 runs 18 residues. Trimming took off 0 bases at V and 0 bases at J, with 15 bases between the two ends. Here the CDR3 reads CASSQESSTDFSGNTIYF. CDR3 nucleotide sequence: TGCGCCAGCAGCCAAGAGTCTTCGACCGACTTCTCTGGAAACACCATATATTTT.

The genes are TRBV5-1 and TRBJ1-6, with D unclear. The CDR3 runs 15 residues. V was shortened by 2 bases and J by 0 bases, with 6 bases between the two germline ends. Germline V CDR1 and CDR2: SGHRS, YFSETQ. DNA for the CDR3: TGCGCCAGCAGCTTAACGAGCTCCTATAATTCACCCCTCCACTTT. Translation gives CASSLTSSYNSPLHF. The full variable domain, in which reference TRBV5-1 and TRBJ1-6 provide the parts outside the CDR3, is KAGVTQTPRYLIKTRGQQVTLSCSPISGHRSVSWYQQTPGQGLQFLFEYFSETQRNKGNFPGRFSGRQFSNSRSEMNVSTLELGDSALYLCASSLTSSYNSPLHFGNGTRLTVT.

In the case of this clone: The junction departs from germline at one end; a sequencing error may be responsible. The rearrangement uses TRBV7-7 and TRBJ2-2; possible D gene TRBD2, 6 bases. Germline CDR1 SSHAT, CDR2 FNYEAQ (reference sequence). The CDR3 sequence is 16 residues long. The CDR3 region is CASSLGQGGYTGELFF. The DNA of the CDR3 is TGTGCTAGCAGCTTAGGGCAGGGAGGTTACACCGGGGAGCTGTTTTTT.

V and J are TRBV5-1 and TRBJ2-2; D possibly corresponds to TRBD2 (6 bases). CDR3 length: 14 amino acids. Trimming left V 2 bases short and J 6 bases short, with 11 bases between. CDR1 SGHRS and CDR2 YFSETQ come from the germline V gene. CDR3 coding DNA: TGCGCCAGCAGCTTCCGGGAGCCCGCCGGGGAGCTGTTTTTT. This sequence encodes CASSFREPAGELFF.

The CDR3 DNA follows: TGTGCCAGCAGCGTAGTTGGGAGACTTGAAGCTTTCTTT. It translates to CASSVVGRLEAFF. The gene calls are TRBV9 and TRBJ1-1, with unresolved D. CDR1 is SGDLS and CDR2 is YYNGEE in the germline V gene. V lost 0 bases to trimming and J lost 7 bases, with 10 bases between them. The CDR3 is made up of 13 amino acids.

This rearrangement joins TRBV7-6 to TRBJ2-7; 7 nucleotides align to TRBD2. This CDR3 spans 12 amino acids. With 6 bases clipped from V and 3 bases from J, the junction kept 2 bases outside the gene matches. Germline CDR1 and CDR2: SGHVS and FNYEAQ. CDR3 in DNA: TGTGCCAGCAGTGCGGGGGACTACGAGCAGTACTTC. Translation gives CASSAGDYEQYF. Combining the CDR3 with reference TRBV7-6 and TRBJ2-7 gives the whole variable domain GAGVSQSPRYKVTKRGQDVALRCDPISGHVSLYWYRQALGQGPEFLTYFNYEAQQDKSGLPNDRFSAERPEGSISTLTIQRTEQRDSAMYRCASSAGDYEQYFGPGTRLTVT.

The chain employs TRBV4-1 and TRBJ2-7; 7 bases match TRBD1. Germline V gene sequence: CDR1 MGHRA, CDR2 YSYEKL. There are 17 residues in the CDR3. V lost 3 bases and J lost 0; bases outside the gene matches: 11. CDR3 sequence reads: CASSHSTGAGSSYEQYF. The CDR3 bases are TGCGCCAGCAGCCACTCAACAGGGGCCGGCAGCTCCTACGAGCAGTACTTC.